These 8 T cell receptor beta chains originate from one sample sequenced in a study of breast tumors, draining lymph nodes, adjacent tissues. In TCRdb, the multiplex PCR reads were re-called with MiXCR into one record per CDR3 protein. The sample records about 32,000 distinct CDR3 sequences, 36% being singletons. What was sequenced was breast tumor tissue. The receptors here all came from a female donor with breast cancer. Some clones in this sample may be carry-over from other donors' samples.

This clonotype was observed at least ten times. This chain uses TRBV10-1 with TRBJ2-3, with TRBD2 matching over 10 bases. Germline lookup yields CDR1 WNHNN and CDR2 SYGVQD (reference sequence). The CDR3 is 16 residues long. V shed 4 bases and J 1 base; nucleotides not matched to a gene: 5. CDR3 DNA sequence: TGCGCCAGCAGTGGCGGCGGGACTAGCGGCACAGATACGCAGTATTTT. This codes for CASSGGGTSGTDTQYF.

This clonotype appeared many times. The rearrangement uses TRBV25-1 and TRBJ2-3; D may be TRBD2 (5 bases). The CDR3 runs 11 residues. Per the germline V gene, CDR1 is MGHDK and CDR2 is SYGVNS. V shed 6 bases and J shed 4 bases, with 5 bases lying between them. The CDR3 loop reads CASRLADTQYF. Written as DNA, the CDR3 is TGTGCCAGCAGACTAGCAGATACGCAGTATTTT. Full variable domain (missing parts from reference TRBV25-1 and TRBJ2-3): EADIYQTPRYLVIGTGKKITLECSQTMGHDKMYWYQQDPGMELHLIHYSYGVNSTEKGDLSSESTVSRIRTEHFPLTLESARPSHTSQYLCASRLADTQYFGPGTRLTVL.

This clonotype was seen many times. The CDR3 DNA reads TGTGCCAGCAGCTTGGAGAGTAACACCATATATTTT. Protein sequence: CASSLESNTIYF. The rearrangement uses TRBV5-6 and TRBJ1-3, with D unclear. V shed 0 bases and J shed 7 bases, with 5 bases lying between them. Per the germline V gene, CDR1 is SGHDT and CDR2 is YYEEEE. The CDR3 loop spans 12 amino acids.

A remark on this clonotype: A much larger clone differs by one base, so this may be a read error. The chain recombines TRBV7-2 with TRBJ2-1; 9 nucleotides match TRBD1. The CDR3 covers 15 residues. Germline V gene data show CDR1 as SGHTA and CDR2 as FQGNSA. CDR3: CASSVGTGFSSERFF. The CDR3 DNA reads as TGTGCCAGCAGCGTCGGGACAGGGTTTTCGTCTGAGCGGTTCTTC.

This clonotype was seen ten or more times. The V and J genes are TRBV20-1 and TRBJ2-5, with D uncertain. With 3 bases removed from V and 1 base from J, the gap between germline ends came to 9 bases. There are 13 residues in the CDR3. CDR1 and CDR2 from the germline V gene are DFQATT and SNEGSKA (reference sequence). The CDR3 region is CSASADGQETQYF. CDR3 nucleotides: TGCAGTGCTAGCGCCGACGGCCAAGAGACCCAGTACTTC.

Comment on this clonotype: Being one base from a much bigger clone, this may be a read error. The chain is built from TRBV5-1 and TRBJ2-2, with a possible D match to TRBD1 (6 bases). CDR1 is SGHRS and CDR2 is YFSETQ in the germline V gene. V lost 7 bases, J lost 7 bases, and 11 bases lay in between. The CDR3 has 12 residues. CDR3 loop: CASEGEVGELFF. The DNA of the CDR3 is TGCGCCAGCGAGGGGGAAGTCGGGGAGCTGTTTTTT.

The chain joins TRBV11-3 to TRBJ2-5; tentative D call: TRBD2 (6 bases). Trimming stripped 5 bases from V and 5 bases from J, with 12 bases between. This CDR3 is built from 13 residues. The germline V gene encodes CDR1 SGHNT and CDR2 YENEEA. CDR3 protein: CASSHGGRETQYF. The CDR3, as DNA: TGTGCCAGCAGCCACGGAGGGCGGGAGACCCAGTACTTC.

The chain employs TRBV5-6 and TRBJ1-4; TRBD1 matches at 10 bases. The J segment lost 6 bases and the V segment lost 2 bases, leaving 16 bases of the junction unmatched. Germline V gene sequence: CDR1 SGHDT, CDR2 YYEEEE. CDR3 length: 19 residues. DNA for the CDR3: TGTGCCAGCAGCTTCCAACCGGGACAGGGGCGGACTTGGGATGAAAAACTGTTTTTT. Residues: CASSFQPGQGRTWDEKLFF.